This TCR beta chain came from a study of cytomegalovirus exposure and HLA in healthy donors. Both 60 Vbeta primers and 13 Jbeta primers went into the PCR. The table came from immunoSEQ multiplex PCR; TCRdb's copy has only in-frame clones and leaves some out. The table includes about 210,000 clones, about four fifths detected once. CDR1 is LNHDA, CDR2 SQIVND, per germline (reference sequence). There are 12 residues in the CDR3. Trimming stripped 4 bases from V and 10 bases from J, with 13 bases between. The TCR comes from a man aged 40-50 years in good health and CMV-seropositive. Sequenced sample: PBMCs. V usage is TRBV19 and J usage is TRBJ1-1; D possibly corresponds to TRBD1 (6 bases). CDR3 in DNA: TGTGCCAGTAGTAGGGGGCCGGGTGGAGCTTTCTTT. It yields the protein CASSRGPGGAFF.